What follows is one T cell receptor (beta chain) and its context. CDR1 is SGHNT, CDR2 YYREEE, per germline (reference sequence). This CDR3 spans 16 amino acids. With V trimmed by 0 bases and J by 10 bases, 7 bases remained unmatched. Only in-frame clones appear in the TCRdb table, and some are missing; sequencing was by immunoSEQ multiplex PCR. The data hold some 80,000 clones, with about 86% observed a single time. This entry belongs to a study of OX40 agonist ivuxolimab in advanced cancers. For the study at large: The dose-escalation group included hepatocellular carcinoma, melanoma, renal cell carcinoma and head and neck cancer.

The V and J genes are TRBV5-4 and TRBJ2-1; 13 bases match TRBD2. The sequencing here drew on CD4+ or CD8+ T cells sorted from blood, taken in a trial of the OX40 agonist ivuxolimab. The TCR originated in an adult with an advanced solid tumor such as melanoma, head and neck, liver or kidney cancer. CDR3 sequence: CASSLEGLAGNLEQFF. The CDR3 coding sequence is TGTGCCAGCAGCTTGGAGGGACTAGCGGGGAATCTCGAGCAGTTCTTC.